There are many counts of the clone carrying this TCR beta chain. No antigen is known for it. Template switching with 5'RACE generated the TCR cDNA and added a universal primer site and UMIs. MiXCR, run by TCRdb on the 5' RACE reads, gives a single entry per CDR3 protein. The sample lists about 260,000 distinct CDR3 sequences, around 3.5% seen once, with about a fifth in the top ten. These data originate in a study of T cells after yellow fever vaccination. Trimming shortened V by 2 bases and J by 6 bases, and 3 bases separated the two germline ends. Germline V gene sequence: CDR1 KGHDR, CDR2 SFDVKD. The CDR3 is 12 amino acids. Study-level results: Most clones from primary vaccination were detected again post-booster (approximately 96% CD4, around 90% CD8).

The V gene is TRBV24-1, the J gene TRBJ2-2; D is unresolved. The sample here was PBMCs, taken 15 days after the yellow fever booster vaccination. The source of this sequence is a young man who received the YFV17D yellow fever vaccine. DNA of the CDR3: TGTGCCACCAGTGATTCAGCCGGGGAGCTGTTTTTT. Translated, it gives CATSDSAGELFF.